The next 2 T cell receptor beta chains were all read from a single sample in a study of T cell clonotyping in hematopoietic cell transplantation. Sequencing was performed with immunoSEQ multiplex PCR; in TCRdb, only in-frame clones are kept and a portion is missing. In the table there are about 10,000 clones, roughly 84% of which are singletons. Described time point: recipient sample about 28 days before transplant, after cytoreduction. The starting material was peripheral blood mononuclear cells, obtained before stem cell transplant. The receptors come from a woman between 45 and 65 years old with chronic myeloid leukemia. Some clones in this sample may be carry-over from other donors' samples.

The chain carries TRBV5-1 and TRBJ2-2, with D possibly being TRBD2 (5 bases). The CDR3 extends over 12 amino acids. From germline, CDR1 is SGHRS and CDR2 YFSETQ. The germline V and J ends were trimmed by 4 bases and 7 bases, with 8 bases remaining between them. The CDR3 sequence is CASSVLVGELFF. CDR3 sequence (DNA): TGCGCCAGCAGCGTACTAGTCGGGGAGCTGTTTTTT.

This sequence joins TRBV29-1 and TRBJ2-1; 7 nucleotides agree with TRBD1. The CDR3 extends over 17 amino acids. Trimming at V came to 3 bases and at J to 0 bases, leaving 11 bases not matched to a gene. From germline, CDR1 is SQVTM and CDR2 ANQGSEA. This chain's CDR3 is CSVDLTDRFSSYNEQFF. CDR3 nucleotide sequence: TGCAGCGTTGACCTAACGGACAGGTTTAGCTCCTACAATGAGCAGTTCTTC.